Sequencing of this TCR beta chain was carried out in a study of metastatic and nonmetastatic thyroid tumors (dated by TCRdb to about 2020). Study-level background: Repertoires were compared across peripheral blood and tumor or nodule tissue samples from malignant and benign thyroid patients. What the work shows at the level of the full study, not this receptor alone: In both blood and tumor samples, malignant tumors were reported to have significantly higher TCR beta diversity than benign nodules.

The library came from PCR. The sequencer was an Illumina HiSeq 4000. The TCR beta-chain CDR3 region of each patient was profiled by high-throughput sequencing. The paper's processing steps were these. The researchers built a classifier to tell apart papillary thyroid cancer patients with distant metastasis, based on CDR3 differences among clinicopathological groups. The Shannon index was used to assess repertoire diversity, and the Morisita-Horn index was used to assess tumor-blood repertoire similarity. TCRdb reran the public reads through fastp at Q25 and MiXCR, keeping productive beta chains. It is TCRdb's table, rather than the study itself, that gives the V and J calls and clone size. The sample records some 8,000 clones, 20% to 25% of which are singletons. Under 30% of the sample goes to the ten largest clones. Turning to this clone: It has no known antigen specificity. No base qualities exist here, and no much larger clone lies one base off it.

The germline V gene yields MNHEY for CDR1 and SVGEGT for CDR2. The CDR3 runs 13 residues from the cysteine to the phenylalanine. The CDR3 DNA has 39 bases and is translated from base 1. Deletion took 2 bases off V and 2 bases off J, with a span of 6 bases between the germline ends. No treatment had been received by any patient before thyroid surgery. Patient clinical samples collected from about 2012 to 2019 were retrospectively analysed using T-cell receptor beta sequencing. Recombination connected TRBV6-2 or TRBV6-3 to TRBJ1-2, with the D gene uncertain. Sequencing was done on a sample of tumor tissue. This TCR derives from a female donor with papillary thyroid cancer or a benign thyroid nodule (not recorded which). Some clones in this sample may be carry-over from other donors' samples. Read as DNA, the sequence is TGTGCCAGCAGTTACGGCTTCAACTATGGCTACACCTTC. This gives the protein CASSYGFNYGYTF.